Below, 3 T cell receptor beta chains from the same sample are listed, as sequenced in a study of identical twins. TCRdb re-called the 5' RACE reads with MiXCR, one entry per CDR3 protein. This table holds a few hundred thousand distinct CDR3 sequences, roughly 20% found once. Material for sequencing was naive T cells sorted from blood. Receptors were obtained from a man aged 50 or older in good health.

V is TRBV29-1 and J is TRBJ2-7; 15 nucleotides match TRBD2. Trimming cost V 4 bases and J 4 bases; bases outside gene matches: 11. The CDR3 totals 17 residues. Looked up from germline, CDR1 is SQVTM and CDR2 is ANQGSEA. Here the CDR3 reads CSVVGSGLAGGLYEQYF. The CDR3, as DNA: TGCAGCGTTGTAGGTTCGGGACTAGCGGGGGGCCTATACGAGCAGTACTTC.

Many counts were recorded for this clonotype. V and J are TRBV5-4 and TRBJ1-2; unclear D gene. Trimming shortened V by 0 bases and J by 0 bases, and 3 bases separated the two germline ends. The length of the CDR3 is 13 residues. Germline V lookup: CDR1 SGHNT, CDR2 YYREEE (reference sequence). CDR3 protein: CASSLEANYGYTF. The CDR3 bases are TGTGCCAGCAGCTTGGAGGCTAACTATGGCTACACCTTC.

V is TRBV7-9 and J is TRBJ1-1; 8 positions match TRBD1. The V gene's germline CDR1 is SEHNR and CDR2 FQNEAQ (reference sequence). With 7 bases clipped from V and 1 base from J, the junction kept 5 bases outside the gene matches. This CDR3 contains 14 residues. This CDR3 reads CASIRTGGNTEAFF. The DNA for the CDR3 is TGTGCCAGCATCCGAACAGGGGGGAACACTGAAGCTTTCTTT.